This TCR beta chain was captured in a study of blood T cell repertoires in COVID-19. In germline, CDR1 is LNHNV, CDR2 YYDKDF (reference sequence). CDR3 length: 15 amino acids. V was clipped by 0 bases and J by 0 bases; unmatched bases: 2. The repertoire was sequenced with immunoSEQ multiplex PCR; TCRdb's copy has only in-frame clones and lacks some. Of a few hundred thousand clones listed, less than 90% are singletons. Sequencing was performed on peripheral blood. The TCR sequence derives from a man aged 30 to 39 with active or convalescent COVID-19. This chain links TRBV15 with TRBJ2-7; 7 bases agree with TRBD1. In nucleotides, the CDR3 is TGTGCCACCAGCAGAGAACGACAGGGCTCCTACGAGCAGTACTTC. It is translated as CATSRERQGSYEQYF. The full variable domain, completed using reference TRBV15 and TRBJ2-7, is DAMVIQNPRYQVTQFGKPVTLSCSQTLNHNVMYWYQQKSSQAPKLLFHYYDKDFNNEADTPDNFQSRRPNTSFCFLDIRSPGLGDTAMYLCATSRERQGSYEQYFGPGTRLTVT.